This T cell receptor beta chain was retrieved from a study of blood T cells in healthy people across ages. This clonotype was seen just once. There are 13 residues in the CDR3. The germline V gene encodes CDR1 MNHEY and CDR2 SMNVEV (reference sequence). Trimming removed 6 bases from V and 2 bases from J, with 10 bases in between. PCR was performed a second time for about 7 to 12 cycles using a sample-barcoded 5' primer and a J-beta primer mix. MiXCR, run by TCRdb on the 5' RACE reads, gives a single entry per CDR3 protein. This repertoire shows hundreds of thousands of distinct CDR3 sequences, 20% to 30% found once; its top ten account for around 10%. The same data also went into a second study, on T cells of mothers and their children. Per that study: When mothers and children were related, their normalized repertoire overlap, which was always slightly higher, did not differ significantly from that of unrelated pairs.

The receptor was derived from a boy younger than 18 in good health. This chain uses TRBV27 with TRBJ1-1; no reliable D call. Sequenced input: blood. In DNA form, the CDR3 reads TGTGCCAGCAGCGCCGCAGCCAACACTGAAGCTTTCTTT. It translates to CASSAAANTEAFF.